Listed here are 17 T cell receptor beta chains from one sample, sequenced in a study of cytomegalovirus exposure and HLA in healthy donors. The PCR made use of 60 Vbeta and 13 Jbeta primers. Assay used: immunoSEQ multiplex PCR; TCRdb lists only in-frame clones, some missing. This sample has 200,000 or so clones; 78% occur once, and the top ten carry 6%. Sequencing was performed on PBMCs. All receptors derive from a woman between 25 and 40 years old in good health and CMV-seropositive.

The chain links TRBV28 to TRBJ1-3, with D maybe TRBD1 (5 bases). Germline-derived CDR1 and CDR2 are MDHEN and SYDVKM. V lost 1 base and J 4 bases, leaving 23 bases between the germline ends. There are 19 residues in the CDR3. The CDR3 loop reads CASSLYPLDSWEPGNTIYF. In DNA form, the CDR3 reads TGTGCCAGCAGTTTATATCCCCTCGACAGTTGGGAACCGGGAAACACCATATATTTT.

V usage is TRBV7-9 and J usage is TRBJ1-5; D might be TRBD1 (6 bases). V was cut by 1 base and J by 8 bases, with 21 bases left in between. The CDR3 covers 17 residues. Germline V CDR1 and CDR2: SEHNR, FQNEAQ (reference sequence). CDR3 in amino acids: CASSLGVSDSHLEPQHF. CDR3 sequence (DNA): TGTGCCAGCAGCTTAGGGGTCTCGGACAGCCATTTAGAGCCCCAGCATTTT.

V gene TRBV7-9 combines with J gene TRBJ1-5; D gene unclear. Germline V gene lookup returns CDR1 SEHNR and CDR2 FQNEAQ (reference sequence). V lost 5 bases, J lost 1 base, and 24 bases lay in between. The CDR3 has 19 amino acids. The CDR3 sequence: CASSPVSRRGLSSNQPQHF. The CDR3 bases are TGTGCCAGCAGCCCGGTGAGCCGGCGAGGGCTATCGAGCAATCAGCCCCAGCATTTT.

This clone was detected only a few times. The chain has TRBV7-9 and TRBJ1-1; D may be TRBD1 (6 bases). With 4 bases removed from V and 0 bases from J, the gap between germline ends came to 12 bases. This CDR3 contains 15 residues. CDR1 and CDR2 (germline): SEHNR, FQNEAQ (reference sequence). In nucleotides, the CDR3 is TGTGCCAGCAGCTGGACGGACAGTTTGAACACTGAAGCTTTCTTT. Protein sequence: CASSWTDSLNTEAFF. Based on the CDR3 plus reference TRBV7-9 and TRBJ1-1, the full variable domain is DTGVSQNPRHKITKRGQNVTFRCDPISEHNRLYWYRQTLGQGPEFLTYFQNEAQLEKSRLLSDRFSAERPKGSFSTLEIQRTEQGDSAMYLCASSWTDSLNTEAFFGQGTRLTVV.

J is TRBJ1-1 and V is TRBV19; 7 nucleotides match TRBD1. The CDR3 contains 13 residues. Germline CDR1 LNHDA, CDR2 SQIVND (reference sequence). V lost 8 bases to trimming and J lost 5 bases; unmatched junction nucleotides: 8. For the CDR3, the DNA is TGTGCCAGTTCCCTGACAGGGAGGACTGAAGCTTTCTTT. Its translation: CASSLTGRTEAFF.

The chain carries TRBV29-1 and TRBJ2-5; 9 nucleotides line up with TRBD1. With the DNA end fitting TRBJ2-7 better, the J assignment may be wrong. Germline V lookup: CDR1 SQVTM, CDR2 ANQGSEA. The CDR3 extends over 15 amino acids. In nucleotides, the CDR3 is TGCAGCGTGGGGACAGGGTATGGTCGCGGGGACGAGCAGTACTTC. It encodes CSVGTGYGRGDEQYF.

The CDR3 region has the DNA TGTGCCAGCAGGGGACAGGGGCCCCCTCAAGAGACCCAGTACTTC. This sequence encodes CASRGQGPPQETQYF. The chain joins TRBV2 to TRBJ2-5; 10 nucleotides align to TRBD1. Germline V lookup: CDR1 SNHLY, CDR2 FYNNEI. The length of the CDR3 is 15 residues. Trimming took 6 bases from V and 2 from J; bases not matched to a gene: 6.

The chain has TRBV10-3 and TRBJ2-3, with TRBD2 matching over 10 bases. J was trimmed by 0 bases and V by 6 bases; bases with no gene match: 3. The CDR3 spans 15 residues. Per the germline V gene, CDR1 is ENHRY and CDR2 is SYGVKD. CDR3 in amino acids: CAIRILAGSTDTQYF. As DNA, the CDR3 is TGTGCCATCAGGATACTAGCGGGGAGCACAGATACGCAGTATTTT.

The chain links TRBV4-3 to TRBJ2-2; a weak D match, TRBD2 (6 bases). Germline CDR1 LGHNA, CDR2 YSLEER. The CDR3 contains 15 residues. Deletions cut 4 bases from V and 4 bases from J, with 13 bases between. The chain's CDR3 is CASSRQRETTGELFF. The CDR3, as DNA: TGCGCCAGCAGCCGGCAACGGGAGACCACCGGGGAGCTGTTTTTT.

The chain employs TRBV6-5 and TRBJ1-4; D gene unclear. V was cut by 3 bases and J by 3 bases, with 8 bases left in between. The germline gives CDR1 MNHEY, CDR2 SVGAGI. The CDR3 is 14 amino acids. The CDR3 here is CASSYLESNEKLFF. DNA for the CDR3: TGTGCCAGCAGTTATTTAGAGTCTAATGAAAAACTGTTTTTT.

The sample holds one count of this clone. The CDR3 nucleotides are TGCGCCAGCAGCCCGGGAGTCAACTATGGCTACACCTTC. Translated, it gives CASSPGVNYGYTF. This rearrangement joins TRBV4-1 to TRBJ1-2, with unresolved D. The V gene's germline CDR1 is MGHRA and CDR2 YSYEKL. The V end lost 4 bases, the J end lost 2 bases, and 8 bases lay between the germline ends. There are 13 residues in the CDR3.

This clone occurred once. This sequence joins TRBV18 and TRBJ1-2; D is undetermined. Germline CDR1 KGHSH, CDR2 LQKENI. The CDR3 runs to 15 residues. V lost 1 base and J lost 4, with 13 bases in between. The CDR3: CASSPQTFGGYGYTF. Here the CDR3 DNA reads TGTGCCAGCTCACCACAAACGTTTGGAGGCTATGGCTACACCTTC.

The chain combines TRBV6-5 with TRBJ1-1; TRBD1 is a possible D gene (6 bases). The germline V and J ends were trimmed by 10 bases and 4 bases, with 19 bases remaining between them. Per the germline V gene, CDR1 is MNHEY and CDR2 is SVGAGI. The CDR3 runs to 14 residues. The CDR3 is CATARGGEVTEAFF. The CDR3 region has the DNA TGTGCCACCGCCCGGGGGGGCGAGGTCACTGAAGCTTTCTTT.

Written as DNA, the CDR3 is TGTGCCAGCATCCTACTAGCGGGTGCAGATACGCAGTATTTT. As protein: CASILLAGADTQYF. The V call is TRBV2, the J call TRBJ2-3, with 9 bases fitting TRBD2. J was trimmed by 4 bases and V by 7 bases; bases with no gene match: 6. The germline gives CDR1 SNHLY, CDR2 FYNNEI. The CDR3 has 14 residues.

J is TRBJ2-7 and V is TRBV6-5, with D tentatively TRBD1 (5 bases). V lost 2 bases, J lost 4 bases, and 9 bases lay in between. The CDR3 has 13 amino acids. CDR1 is MNHEY, CDR2 SVGAGI, per germline. The CDR3 here is CASSYPGSYEQYF. Here the CDR3 DNA reads TGTGCCAGCAGTTACCCAGGGTCTTACGAGCAGTACTTC.

This chain uses TRBV6-6 with TRBJ2-3, with 9 bases identical to TRBD2. CDR1 is MNHNY and CDR2 is SVGAGI in the germline V gene (reference sequence). The CDR3 extends over 14 amino acids. The V gene end was trimmed by 5 bases and the J gene end by 5 bases; junction bases not matched to a gene: 5. In DNA form, the CDR3 reads TGTGCCAGCAGTCGTAGCGGGAGCGGAGATACGCAGTATTTT. Residues: CASSRSGSGDTQYF.

The chain has TRBV5-1 and TRBJ2-3; no reliable D call. Trimming left V 4 bases short and J 2 bases short, with 11 bases between. Per germline, CDR1 SGHRS and CDR2 YFSETQ. CDR3 length: 14 amino acids. The chain's CDR3 is CASSLLTITDTQYF. The CDR3 region has the DNA TGCGCCAGCAGCCTGCTGACAATCACAGATACGCAGTATTTT.